Listed here are 14 T cell receptor beta chains from one sample, sequenced in a study of cytomegalovirus exposure and HLA in healthy donors. Amplification used 60 Vbeta primers and 13 Jbeta primers. The table came from immunoSEQ multiplex PCR; TCRdb's copy has only in-frame clones and leaves some out. The sample includes about 240,000 clones, 80% to 85% of them seen just once. Sequenced sample: PBMCs. These receptors all stem from a woman aged 60 to 75 in good health and CMV-seropositive.

The rearrangement uses TRBV2 and TRBJ2-7; 9 bases are a match to TRBD1. The CDR3 contains 14 residues. CDR1 is SNHLY and CDR2 is FYNNEI in the germline V gene. J lost 3 bases, V lost 5 bases, and 5 bases had no gene match. The CDR3 region is CASSTGQGLYEQYF. The CDR3 nucleotides read TGTGCCAGCAGTACGGGACAGGGTCTCTACGAGCAGTACTTC.

Of note for this clone: Additional DNA sequences in this sample encode the identical CDR3. The gene calls are TRBV30 and TRBJ2-7; 7 nucleotides align to TRBD1. Germline loops: CDR1 GTSNPN, CDR2 SVGIG (reference sequence). The CDR3 loop spans 13 amino acids. The J segment lost 0 bases and the V segment lost 2 bases, leaving 1 base of the junction unmatched. The chain's CDR3 is CAWSRDSSYEQYF. CDR3 nucleotide sequence: TGTGCCTGGAGTCGGGACAGCTCCTACGAGCAGTACTTC.

This chain connects TRBV6-5 to TRBJ2-5; 10 bases are a match to TRBD1. Matching the DNA end better, TRBJ2-7 makes the J call doubtful. This CDR3 region has 15 residues. Germline loops: CDR1 MNHEY, CDR2 SVGAGI. The CDR3 DNA follows: TGTGCCAGCAGTGTTACGGCGGGACAGGGGTACGAGCAGTACTTC. This translates into CASSVTAGQGYEQYF.

In DNA, the CDR3 is TGTGCCAGCAGTGGGGGACGGGACTCAAACTATGGCTACACCTTC. It yields the protein CASSGGRDSNYGYTF. The chain employs TRBV6-1 and TRBJ1-2, with a possible D match to TRBD1 (5 bases). The CDR3 runs 15 residues. V was trimmed by 4 bases and J by 2 bases, leaving 14 bases between them. Germline V gene sequence: CDR1 MNHNS, CDR2 SASEGT.

This sequence joins TRBV6-5 and TRBJ2-7, with TRBD2 as a possible D gene (5 bases). CDR1 and CDR2 (germline): MNHEY, SVGAGI. Trimming removed 6 bases from V and 2 bases from J, with 17 bases in between. The CDR3 length is 15 residues. CDR3 in amino acids: CASSPTSPQTYEQYF. In DNA form, the CDR3 reads TGTGCCAGCAGCCCTACTAGTCCCCAGACCTACGAGCAGTACTTC.

The J gene is TRBJ2-2, the V gene TRBV5-1, with 8 bases that match TRBD2. V gave up 7 bases and J gave up 6 bases; unmatched junction bases: 8. This CDR3 is built from 14 residues. The germline CDR1 and CDR2 sequences are SGHRS and YFSETQ. The CDR3 DNA follows: TGCGCCAGCGTCGATCGGGGGGGAGCCGGGGAGCTGTTTTTT. It encodes CASVDRGGAGELFF.

The gene calls are TRBV5-1 and TRBJ2-7; TRBD2 aligns across 10 bases. CDR3 length: 15 residues. J gave up 2 bases and V 1 base, and 3 bases lay outside the gene matches. Germline CDR1 reads SGHRS; CDR2 reads YFSETQ. The CDR3 loop is CASSLRTSGTYEQYF. The CDR3 nucleotides read TGCGCCAGCAGCTTGAGGACTAGCGGAACCTACGAGCAGTACTTC.

The rearrangement links TRBV7-9 to TRBJ2-5; maybe TRBD2 (6 bases). Germline assignment: CDR1 SEHNR and CDR2 FQNEAQ (reference sequence). CDR3 size: 15 residues. Between the trimmed V and J ends, which lost 5 bases and 5 bases, there was a span of 18 bases. CDR3 in amino acids: CASSLHAGSQETQYF. In nucleotides, the CDR3 is TGTGCCAGCAGCCTGCATGCCGGGAGCCAGGAGACCCAGTACTTC.

CDR3 bases: TGTGCCAGTAGTACCTCTTTAGCGGGAGGCTATTTCGAGCAGTACTTC. It yields the protein CASSTSLAGGYFEQYF. The chain carries TRBV19 and TRBJ2-7; 10 positions agree with TRBD2. The CDR3 covers 16 residues. Germline V CDR1 and CDR2: LNHDA, SQIVND (reference sequence). V shed 4 bases, J shed 6 bases, and the junction held 12 bases outside the gene matches.

The chain is built from TRBV7-2 and TRBJ1-2, with D possibly matching TRBD1 (6 bases). In germline, CDR1 is SGHTA, CDR2 FQGNSA. V dropped 5 bases and J dropped 8 bases, with 15 bases sitting between them. The length of the CDR3 is 13 residues. CDR3 sequence (DNA): TGTGCCAGCAGCACTGAACAGGGTTGGGGCTACACCTTC. Translation: CASSTEQGWGYTF. The full variable domain, its missing parts supplied by reference TRBV7-2 and TRBJ1-2, is GAGVSQSPSNKVTEKGKDVELRCDPISGHTALYWYRQSLGQGLEFLIYFQGNSAPDKSGLPSDRFSAERTGGSVSTLTIQRTQQEDSAVYLCASSTEQGWGYTFGSGTRLTVV.

This clone was seen once. The chain joins TRBV5-1 to TRBJ2-1; 10 nucleotides align to TRBD2. J lost 2 bases, V lost 4 bases, and 3 bases had no gene match. Germline CDR1 reads SGHRS; CDR2 reads YFSETQ. This CDR3 comprises 15 residues. The CDR3: CASSLGTSAYNEQFF. CDR3 coding DNA: TGCGCCAGCAGCCTCGGGACTAGCGCCTACAATGAGCAGTTCTTC. Full variable domain (missing parts from reference TRBV5-1 and TRBJ2-1): KAGVTQTPRYLIKTRGQQVTLSCSPISGHRSVSWYQQTPGQGLQFLFEYFSETQRNKGNFPGRFSGRQFSNSRSEMNVSTLELGDSALYLCASSLGTSAYNEQFFGPGTRLTVL.

The J gene is TRBJ2-3, the V gene TRBV9; TRBD1 matches at 7 bases. The CDR3 spans 18 residues. The germline V gene encodes CDR1 SGDLS and CDR2 YYNGEE. With 3 bases clipped from V and 6 bases from J, the junction kept 19 bases outside the gene matches. CDR3 coding DNA: TGTGCCAGCAGCGCTAGACTACCGGGACAGCTTGGGGGTGATACGCAGTATTTT. It translates to CASSARLPGQLGGDTQYF.

The rearrangement links TRBV28 to TRBJ1-1; D gene uncertain. The germline V gene has CDR1 MDHEN and CDR2 SYDVKM. V was shortened by 2 bases and J by 5 bases, with 18 bases between the two germline ends. This CDR3 region has 16 residues. The CDR3 DNA is TGTGCCAGCAGTTTAGCTCCCGGTCAAGTAAGTACTGAAGCTTTCTTT. It encodes CASSLAPGQVSTEAFF.

This chain connects TRBV10-3 to TRBJ2-1, with D tentatively TRBD1 (5 bases). V lost 4 bases and J lost 5, with 9 bases in between. CDR1 and CDR2 (germline): ENHRY, SYGVKD. This CDR3 has 13 residues. The CDR3: CAISVRQNNEQFF. CDR3 nucleotides: TGTGCCATCAGTGTTCGACAGAACAATGAGCAGTTCTTC.